These 20 T cell receptor beta chains share one sample of origin, sequenced in a study of T cells expressing NK-cell markers. TCRdb reprocessed the 5' RACE reads and reports one entry per CDR3 protein, with no DNA. Recorded for this sample: about 540,000 distinct CDR3 sequences. The sample was blood T cells: a sorted CD56 or NKG2C T cell subset, CD4+ or CD8+ T cells, or bulk PBMC T cells (not recorded which). The source of these receptors is a man between 18 and 29 years old in good health.

The V call is TRBV3-1, the J call TRBJ2-5; TCRdb picks TRBD2, but there is no DNA to check that call. Germline V gives CDR1 LGHDT, CDR2 YNNKEL (reference sequence). This CDR3 has 16 residues. The CDR3 spells CASSQNRLAGQETQYF.

The chain combines TRBV20-1 with TRBJ2-3; checking the TCRdb D call of TRBD2 is not possible without DNA. The CDR3 extends over 16 amino acids. Germline V gives CDR1 DFQATT, CDR2 SNEGSKA (reference sequence). The CDR3 region is CSARGSVVAGVDTQYF.

This chain joins TRBV12-3 or TRBV12-4 and TRBJ2-7; as DNA is missing, the TRBD1 call by TCRdb cannot be tested. The CDR3 covers 16 residues. This CDR3 reads CASSLGGTLTPYEQYF.

V and J are TRBV19 and TRBJ2-3; checking the TCRdb D call of TRBD2 is not possible without DNA. The germline V gene has CDR1 LNHDA and CDR2 SQIVND (reference sequence). The CDR3 sequence is 14 residues long. The CDR3 sequence: CASTTRLYEDTQYF.

The chain carries TRBV29-1 and TRBJ2-5; TCRdb indicates TRBD2, and absent DNA this call remains unverified. This CDR3 is 12 amino acids long. CDR1 and CDR2 (germline): SQVTM, ANQGSEA. The CDR3 reads CSTGAGGKTQYF.

The chain couples TRBV5-1 to TRBJ2-7. The CDR3 contains 16 residues. Per the germline V gene, CDR1 is SGHRS and CDR2 is YFSETQ. CDR3 in amino acids: CASSLGSSSMSYEQYF.

The rearrangement joins TRBV7-2 to TRBJ2-2; checking the TCRdb D call of TRBD2 is not possible without DNA. Germline values: CDR1 SGHTA, CDR2 FQGNSA. CDR3 size: 17 residues. The CDR3 sequence is CASTTSGRAAGLGELFF. Together with reference TRBV7-2 and TRBJ2-2, the CDR3 gives the full variable domain: GAGVSQSPSNKVTEKGKDVELRCDPISGHTALYWYRQSLGQGLEFLIYFQGNSAPDKSGLPSDRFSAERTGGSVSTLTIQRTQQEDSAVYLCASTTSGRAAGLGELFFGEGSRLTVL.

This chain joins TRBV10-3 and TRBJ2-7; no DNA is available, so the TRBD2 call from TCRdb remains unchecked. The V gene's germline CDR1 is ENHRY and CDR2 SYGVKD. The CDR3 contains 12 residues. The CDR3 here is CAIAAGGYEQYF.

The J gene is TRBJ2-3, the V gene TRBV5-1; the TRBD2 assignment by TCRdb is unverifiable without DNA. The CDR3 spans 19 residues. CDR1 and CDR2 from the germline V gene are SGHRS and YFSETQ. CDR3 amino acids: CASSPRWTVAGEWKDTQYF.

The V call is TRBV6-2 or TRBV6-3, the J call TRBJ2-1; TCRdb's assignment of TRBD2 cannot be checked, as there is no DNA. This CDR3 has 15 amino acids. Germline assignment: CDR1 MNHEY and CDR2 SVGEGT. CDR3 residues: CASSTGTSDYNEQFF.

CDR3: CASSLKGSGITGELFF. V gene TRBV7-9 combines with J gene TRBJ2-2; the TCRdb call, TRBD2, lacks DNA for checking. Germline V lookup: CDR1 SEHNR, CDR2 FQNEAQ (reference sequence). This CDR3 region has 16 residues.

The genes are TRBV29-1 and TRBJ2-2; the D call from TCRdb, TRBD1, cannot be confirmed without DNA. The CDR3 covers 13 residues. Germline assignment: CDR1 SQVTM and CDR2 ANQGSEA. The chain's CDR3 is CSVIAGDTGELFF.

The V and J genes are TRBV4-2 and TRBJ2-1; TCRdb returns TRBD2, unconfirmable since there is no DNA. This CDR3 is built from 15 residues. Germline V gene sequence: CDR1 LGHNA, CDR2 YNFKEQ. The chain's CDR3 is CASSQASGRGNEQFF.

V usage is TRBV7-2 and J usage is TRBJ2-1; TCRdb picks TRBD1, but there is no DNA to check that call. The length of the CDR3 is 14 residues. Germline CDR1 and CDR2: SGHTA and FQGNSA. CDR3 protein: CASSLQGASNEQFF.

The V and J genes are TRBV10-3 and TRBJ2-5. Germline-derived CDR1 and CDR2 are ENHRY and SYGVKD. This CDR3 comprises 16 residues. The CDR3 sequence is CAISESITTAQETQYF.

The chain uses TRBV29-1 and TRBJ2-2; the TRBD2 assignment by TCRdb is unverifiable without DNA. The CDR3 runs to 13 residues. Looked up from germline, CDR1 is SQVTM and CDR2 is ANQGSEA. The CDR3 loop is CSVGLINTGELFF.

The genes are TRBV29-1 and TRBJ2-1; the D call of TRBD1 rests on TCRdb alone, since no DNA is present to check it. The CDR3 has 15 residues. CDR1 is SQVTM, CDR2 ANQGSEA, per germline. The CDR3 here is CSVGTGKRIYNEQFF.

This sequence joins TRBV5-1 and TRBJ2-2. CDR3 size: 12 residues. Per germline, CDR1 SGHRS and CDR2 YFSETQ. The CDR3 loop is CASSQSSGELFF.

The rearrangement uses TRBV18 and TRBJ1-1; the D call of TRBD1 rests on TCRdb alone, since no DNA is present to check it. The germline CDR1 and CDR2 sequences are KGHSH and LQKENI. There are 15 residues in the CDR3. The CDR3 loop reads CASSPWTGKDTEAFF.

The chain is built from TRBV29-1 and TRBJ2-3; TCRdb's D call of TRBD2 is untestable without DNA. There are 14 residues in the CDR3. Germline-derived CDR1 and CDR2 are SQVTM and ANQGSEA. The CDR3 loop is CSVVARGRSDTQYF.